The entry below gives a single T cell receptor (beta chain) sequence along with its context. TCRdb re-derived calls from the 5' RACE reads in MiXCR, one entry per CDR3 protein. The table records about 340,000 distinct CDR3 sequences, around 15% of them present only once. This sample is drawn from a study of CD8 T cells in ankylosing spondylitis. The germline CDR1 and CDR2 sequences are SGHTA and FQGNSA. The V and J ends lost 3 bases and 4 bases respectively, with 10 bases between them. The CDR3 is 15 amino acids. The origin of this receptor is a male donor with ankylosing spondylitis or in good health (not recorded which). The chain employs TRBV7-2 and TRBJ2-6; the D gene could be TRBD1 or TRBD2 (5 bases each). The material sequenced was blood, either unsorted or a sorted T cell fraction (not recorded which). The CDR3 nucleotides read TGTGCCAGCAGCTTTTGGGGGTCAGGGGCCAACGTCCTGACTTTC. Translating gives CASSFWGSGANVLTF.